This is a list of T cell receptor beta chains from one sample in a study of T cells in Graves' hyperthyroidism and ophthalmopathy. TCRdb passed the multiplex PCR reads through MiXCR, listing each CDR3 protein once. The sample holds 530,000 or so distinct CDR3 sequences, under 20% seen once. Source material: blood. The receptors stem from a woman aged 18-29 years with Graves' ophthalmopathy. Both conserved end residues are part of each CDR3. Each record gives: V gene, clone size, D gene, J gene, CDR3 DNA, CDR3 protein. D genes are given only for firm matches. Clone size is not always given. Where it is, it says once, few, many or a class for expanded clones.

>TRBV12-3/TRBV12-4|many|TRBD1|TRBJ2-5
TGTGCCAGCAAGGACAGGGGGCACGAGACCCAGTACTTC
CASKDRGHETQYF
>TRBV3-1|many|NA|TRBJ2-3
TGTGCCAGCAGCCAAGATGCGGGGGCGGGCGCAGATACGCAGTATTTT
CASSQDAGAGADTQYF
>TRBV13|many|TRBD1|TRBJ1-1
TGTGCCAGCAGCCCCCGGGACAGAAGGACTGAAGCTTTCTTT
CASSPRDRRTEAFF
>TRBV6-2/TRBV6-3|NA|NA|TRBJ2-5
TGTGCCAGCACCCCACAGGGAAGACTGAAAAAGACCCAGTACTTC
CASTPQGRLKKTQYF
>TRBV3-1|few|TRBD1|TRBJ2-7
TGTGCCAGCAGCCCAACGGACAGGGGGCTGTACGAGCAGTACTTC
CASSPTDRGLYEQYF
>TRBV5-6|few|NA|TRBJ1-1
TGTGCCAGCAGCTTGGGGCCGGGGGGAGTTACTGAAGCTTTCTTT
CASSLGPGGVTEAFF
>TRBV20-1|many|TRBD1|TRBJ1-5
TGCAGTGCTAGAGAGGACAGGGGTGGAGAGCCCCAGCATTTT
CSAREDRGGEPQHF
>TRBV11-2|many|TRBD2|TRBJ2-7
TGTGCCAGCAGTCCAGAGGTTAGCGGGATGTACGAGCAGTACTTC
CASSPEVSGMYEQYF
>TRBV30|many|NA|TRBJ2-2
TGTGCCTGGAGACGGGACGGGTGGGACCGGGAGCTGTTTTTT
CAWRRDGWDRELFF
>TRBV24-1|few|NA|TRBJ1-5
TGTGCCACCAGTGGGACCCCTTCACATCAGCCCCAGCATTTT
CATSGTPSHQPQHF
>TRBV9|many|TRBD2|TRBJ2-7
TGTGCCAGCAGCGTAGGGGCGGGAGCATACGAGCAGTACTTC
CASSVGAGAYEQYF
>TRBV9|few|NA|TRBJ2-5
TGTGCCAGCAGCGTAGCTACGGGTAGCCAAGAGACCCAGTACTTC
CASSVATGSQETQYF
>TRBV7-8|NA|TRBD2|TRBJ2-2
TGTGCCAGCAGCTTACTGACTAGCGGGTTACCCGGGGAGCTGTTTTTT
CASSLLTSGLPGELFF
>TRBV18|many|TRBD1|TRBJ2-5
TGTGCCAGCTCACCACGCCAGGGGGCGGGTGAGACCCAGTACTTC
CASSPRQGAGETQYF
>TRBV20-1|NA|TRBD1|TRBJ1-4
TGCAGTGCTCCTTGGACAGGAGATTTTCCTGCAACTAATGAAAAACTGTTTTTT
CSAPWTGDFPATNEKLFF
>TRBV25-1|NA|TRBD1|TRBJ2-1
TGTGCCAGCAGTGATCGTGGACAGGGGTACAATGAGCAGTTCTTC
CASSDRGQGYNEQFF
>TRBV7-6|NA|NA|TRBJ1-2
TGTGCCAGCAGCCTACTAGACAGTGGAGGCTCTGGCTACACCTTC
CASSLLDSGGSGYTF
>TRBV28|NA|NA|TRBJ1-4
NA
CASSIYLCSVNTGRTNEKLFF
>TRBV18|once|NA|TRBJ2-7
TGTGCCAGCTCACGAGAATCCCAGGGCTCCGAGCAGTACTTC
CASSRESQGSEQYF
>TRBV10-3|few|TRBD2|TRBJ2-7
TGTGCCACCGAGAGGGAGGGCCGTAGCGTTGTCTACGAGCAGTACTTC
CATEREGRSVVYEQYF
>TRBV2|many|NA|TRBJ1-1
TGTGCCAGCAGTGTTGAAGGCGGTGACACTGAAGCTTTCTTT
CASSVEGGDTEAFF
>TRBV9|NA|NA|TRBJ2-3
TGTGCCAGCAGCTTTGGACTGGTTGATGTGGATACGCAGTATTTT
CASSFGLVDVDTQYF
>TRBV7-9|NA|TRBD2|TRBJ2-2
TGTGCCAGCAGCTTATATGTCGGGACTACAGACGGGGAGCTGTTTTTT
CASSLYVGTTDGELFF
>TRBV5-1|NA|TRBD1|TRBJ1-2
TGCGCCAGCAGCTTGGATCGGACAGGGGAGTTCTATGGCTACACCTTC
CASSLDRTGEFYGYTF
>TRBV9|NA|NA|TRBJ1-2
TGTGCCAGCAGCGTCGAGGGCGGCGACTATGGCTACACCTTC
CASSVEGGDYGYTF
>TRBV20-1|many|NA|TRBJ1-1
TGCAGTGCTAGCAGGGTAGTCACTGAAGCTTTCTTT
CSASRVVTEAFF
>TRBV28|many|NA|TRBJ2-2
TGTGCCAGCAGCTCCCCCGACCCCTACACCGGGGAGCTGTTTTTT
CASSSPDPYTGELFF
>TRBV2|many|TRBD1|TRBJ1-2
TGTGCCGGAAGACAGGGGGGTTTCTATGGCTACACCTTC
CAGRQGGFYGYTF
>TRBV5-1|NA|TRBD2|TRBJ2-4
TGCGCCAGCAGCTTGTTGAGCGGGGGGGCGGACATTCAGTACTTC
CASSLLSGGADIQYF
>TRBV10-3|NA|NA|TRBJ1-5
TGTGCCATCAGTAAGGGGGGGGGGGATCAGCCCCAGCATTTT
CAISKGGGDQPQHF
>TRBV12-3/TRBV12-4|many|TRBD1|TRBJ1-1
TGTGCCAGCACCTCGGACAGGGAGAACACTGAAGCTTTCTTT
CASTSDRENTEAFF
>TRBV6-1|NA|TRBD2|TRBJ2-5
TGTGCCAGCAGTGAGGCGGGGGAAGAGACCCAGTACTTC
CASSEAGEETQYF
>TRBV7-2|many|NA|TRBJ1-6
TGTGCCAGCAGCTTAGGAGTGGGACGGGCCGATAATTCACCCCTCCACTTT
CASSLGVGRADNSPLHF
>TRBV6-6|few|NA|TRBJ1-4
TGTGCCAGCAGTTACAGGGCGCTTGAAAAACTGTTTTTT
CASSYRALEKLFF
>TRBV30|many|TRBD1|TRBJ2-7
TGTGCCTGGAGTCGGGGACAGTCCTACGAGCAGTACTTC
CAWSRGQSYEQYF
>TRBV2|NA|NA|TRBJ1-3
TGTGCCAGCAGTGAAAGGCGGACAGGAAACACCATATATTTT
CASSERRTGNTIYF